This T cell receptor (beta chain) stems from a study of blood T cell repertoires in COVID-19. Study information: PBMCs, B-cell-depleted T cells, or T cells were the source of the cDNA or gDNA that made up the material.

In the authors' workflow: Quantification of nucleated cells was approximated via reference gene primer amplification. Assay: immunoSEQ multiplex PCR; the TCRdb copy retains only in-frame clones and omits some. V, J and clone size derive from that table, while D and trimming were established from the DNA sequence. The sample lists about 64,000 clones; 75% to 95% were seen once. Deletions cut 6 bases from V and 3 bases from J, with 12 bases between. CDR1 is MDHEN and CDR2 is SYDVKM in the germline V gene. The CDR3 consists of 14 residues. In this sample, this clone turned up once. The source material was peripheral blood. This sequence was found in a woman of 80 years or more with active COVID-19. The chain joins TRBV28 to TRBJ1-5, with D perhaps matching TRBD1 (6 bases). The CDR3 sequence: CASRSGHDNQPQHF. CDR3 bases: TGTGCCAGCAGGTCGGGACATGACAATCAGCCCCAGCATTTT.